This T cell receptor (beta chain) was documented in a study of lymphopenia after photon versus proton radiotherapy. Clones were read by immunoSEQ multiplex PCR, and TCRdb kept only the in-frame ones, dropping some. The sample has over 50,000 clones; 86% are singletons. The CDR3 spans 15 residues. Germline lookup yields CDR1 SGDLS and CDR2 YYNGEE. Trimming stripped 0 bases from V and 0 bases from J, with 9 bases between. Source: peripheral blood, taken from a patient treated with photon-based radiotherapy. The chain uses TRBV9 and TRBJ1-1; D is unresolved. This TCR came from a man aged 40-50 years with gastric cancer. CDR3 in amino acids: CASSVGSRLNTEAFF. The CDR3 region has the DNA TGTGCCAGCAGCGTAGGGTCCAGGCTGAACACTGAAGCTTTCTTT.